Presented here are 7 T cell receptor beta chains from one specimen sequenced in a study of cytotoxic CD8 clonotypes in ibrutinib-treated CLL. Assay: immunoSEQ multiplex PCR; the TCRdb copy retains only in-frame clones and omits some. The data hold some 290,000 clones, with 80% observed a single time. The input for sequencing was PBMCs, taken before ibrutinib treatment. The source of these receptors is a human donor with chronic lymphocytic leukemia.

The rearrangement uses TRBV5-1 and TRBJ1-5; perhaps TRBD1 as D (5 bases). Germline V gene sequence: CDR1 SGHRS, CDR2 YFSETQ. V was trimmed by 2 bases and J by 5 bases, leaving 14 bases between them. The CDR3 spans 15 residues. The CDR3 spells CASSLLGGMHQPQHF. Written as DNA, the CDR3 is TGCGCCAGCAGCTTACTCGGGGGGATGCATCAGCCCCAGCATTTT.

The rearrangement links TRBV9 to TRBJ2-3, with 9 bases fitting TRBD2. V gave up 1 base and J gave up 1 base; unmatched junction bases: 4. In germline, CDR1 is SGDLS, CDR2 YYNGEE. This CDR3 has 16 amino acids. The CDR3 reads CASSVRGRVGTDTQYF. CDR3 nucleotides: TGTGCCAGCAGCGTACGCGGGAGGGTGGGCACAGATACGCAGTATTTT.

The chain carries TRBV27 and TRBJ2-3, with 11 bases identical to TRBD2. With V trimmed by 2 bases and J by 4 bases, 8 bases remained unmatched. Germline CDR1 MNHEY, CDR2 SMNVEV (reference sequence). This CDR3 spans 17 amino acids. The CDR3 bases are TGTGCCAGCAGTTTAGCTTCGACTAGCGGGGCCGCAGATACGCAGTATTTT. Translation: CASSLASTSGAADTQYF.

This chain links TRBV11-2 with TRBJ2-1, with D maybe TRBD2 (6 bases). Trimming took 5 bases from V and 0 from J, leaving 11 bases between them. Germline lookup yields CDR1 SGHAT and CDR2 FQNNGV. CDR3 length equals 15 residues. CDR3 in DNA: TGTGCCAGCAGCGGGGGAGCGGGCTCCTACAATGAGCAGTTCTTC. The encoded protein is CASSGGAGSYNEQFF.

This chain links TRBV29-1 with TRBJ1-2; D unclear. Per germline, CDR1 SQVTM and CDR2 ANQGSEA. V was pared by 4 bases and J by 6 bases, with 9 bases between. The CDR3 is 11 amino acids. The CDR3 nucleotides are TGCAGCGTTGGATTTGGGGATGGCTACACCTTC. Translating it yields CSVGFGDGYTF. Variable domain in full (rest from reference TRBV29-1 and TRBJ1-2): SAVISQKPSRDICQRGTSLTIQCQVDSQVTMMFWYRQQPGQSLTLIATANQGSEATYESGFVIDKFPISRPNLTFSTLTVSNMSPEDSSIYLCSVGFGDGYTFGSGTRLTVV.

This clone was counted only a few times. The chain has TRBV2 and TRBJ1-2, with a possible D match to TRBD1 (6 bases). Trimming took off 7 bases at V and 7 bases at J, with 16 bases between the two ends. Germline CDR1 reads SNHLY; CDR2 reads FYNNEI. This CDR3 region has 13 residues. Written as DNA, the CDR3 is TGTGCCAGCACCTACCGACAGGTCCTTGGCTACACCTTC. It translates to CASTYRQVLGYTF.

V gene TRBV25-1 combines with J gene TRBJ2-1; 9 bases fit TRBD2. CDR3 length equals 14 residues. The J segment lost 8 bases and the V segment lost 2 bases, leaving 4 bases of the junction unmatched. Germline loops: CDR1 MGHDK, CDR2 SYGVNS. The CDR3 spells CASSERAGGYEQFF. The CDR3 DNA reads TGTGCCAGCAGTGAAAGAGCGGGAGGTTATGAGCAGTTCTTC. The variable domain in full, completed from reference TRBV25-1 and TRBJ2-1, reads EADIYQTPRYLVIGTGKKITLECSQTMGHDKMYWYQQDPGMELHLIHYSYGVNSTEKGDLSSESTVSRIRTEHFPLTLESARPSHTSQYLCASSERAGGYEQFFGPGTRLTVL.